This T cell receptor (beta chain) was found in a study of cytomegalovirus exposure and HLA in healthy donors. Study-wide background: Genotyping of 398 donors showed that roughly 83% belonged to the Caucasian-associated ancestry cluster.

A remark on this clone: Its antigen is not identified.

PCR employed 60 Vbeta and 13 Jbeta primers. The assay was immunoSEQ multiplex PCR, and TCRdb's table has in-frame clones only and misses some. Its listing shows roughly 220,000 clones. Study findings and constraints: Excluded: some indistinguishable V segments such as TRBV6-2 and TRBV6-3. High sensitivity and specificity were reportedly achieved when the classifier diagnosed cytomegalovirus status. A later analysis linked a missense variant in DCLRE1C to the trimming of TCR beta V and J genes.

Germline-derived CDR1 and CDR2 are MDHEN and SYDVKM. After removal of 3 bases from V and 4 bases from J, the junction contained 6 bases not matched to a gene. CDR3 length: 16 residues. What was sequenced was PBMCs. The sequence derives from a girl aged 2-15 years in good health and CMV-seropositive. This sequence joins TRBV28 and TRBJ2-3; the match to TRBD1 covers 11 bases. The DNA for the CDR3 is TGTGCCAGCAGTTTGCCTGGACAGGGGGCGGCAGATACGCAGTATTTT. Translating it yields CASSLPGQGAADTQYF.